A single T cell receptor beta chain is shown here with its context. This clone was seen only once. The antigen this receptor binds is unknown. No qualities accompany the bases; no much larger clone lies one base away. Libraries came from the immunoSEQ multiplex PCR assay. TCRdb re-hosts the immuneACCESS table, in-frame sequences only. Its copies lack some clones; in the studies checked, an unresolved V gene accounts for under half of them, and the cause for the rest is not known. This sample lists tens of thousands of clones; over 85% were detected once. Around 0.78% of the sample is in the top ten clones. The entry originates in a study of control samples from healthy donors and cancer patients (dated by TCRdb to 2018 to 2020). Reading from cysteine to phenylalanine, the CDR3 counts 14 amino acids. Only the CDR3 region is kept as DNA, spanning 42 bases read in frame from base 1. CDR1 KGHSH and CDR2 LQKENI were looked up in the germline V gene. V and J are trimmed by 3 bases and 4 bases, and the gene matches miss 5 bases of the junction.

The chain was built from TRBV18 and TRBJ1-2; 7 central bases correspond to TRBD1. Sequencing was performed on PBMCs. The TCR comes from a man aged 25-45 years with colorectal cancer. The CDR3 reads CASSPDRTPYGYTF. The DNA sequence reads TGTGCCAGCTCACCGGACAGGACCCCCTATGGCTACACCTTC.